This T cell receptor beta chain was documented in a study of vaccination effects on CD4 cells after COVID-19. Overall study: Sampling occurred a median 72 days post second dose, range 14 to 241. Study-level findings and limits: The study found marked clonal contraction of infection- and vaccine-induced clones late after vaccination.

With regard to this clone: Its specificity is unknown.

Only in-frame clones appear in the TCRdb table, and some are missing; sequencing was by immunoSEQ multiplex PCR. The data contain about 69,000 clones, roughly 81% of them seen just once; the ten biggest clones take up about 1.6%. Peptide-pool stimulation followed by sequencing identified expanded antigen-specific CD4+ clonotypes in the ViraFEST assay. CD4+ T cells were isolated after 10 days of culture. The participants, recipients of two vaccine doses, got either BNT162b2 or mRNA-1273. Every well got 2 million to 2.5 million PBMC, which were grown with about 10 IU/ml IL-2 and about 9.2 ug/ml peptides. V lost 2 bases and J 2 bases, leaving 5 bases between the germline ends. CDR1 SGHDT and CDR2 YYEEEE come from the germline V gene. The CDR3 sequence is 12 residues long.

This chain joins TRBV5-6 and TRBJ2-7; D is undetermined. This clonotype was obtained from a human donor who received a COVID-19 vaccine. Source: CD4+ T cells from PBMCs cultured with HCoV-229E spike peptides, taken after COVID-19 vaccination. Here the CDR3 DNA reads TGTGCCAGCAGCTTTGGACCCTACGAGCAGTACGTC. It codes for CASSFGPYEQYV.